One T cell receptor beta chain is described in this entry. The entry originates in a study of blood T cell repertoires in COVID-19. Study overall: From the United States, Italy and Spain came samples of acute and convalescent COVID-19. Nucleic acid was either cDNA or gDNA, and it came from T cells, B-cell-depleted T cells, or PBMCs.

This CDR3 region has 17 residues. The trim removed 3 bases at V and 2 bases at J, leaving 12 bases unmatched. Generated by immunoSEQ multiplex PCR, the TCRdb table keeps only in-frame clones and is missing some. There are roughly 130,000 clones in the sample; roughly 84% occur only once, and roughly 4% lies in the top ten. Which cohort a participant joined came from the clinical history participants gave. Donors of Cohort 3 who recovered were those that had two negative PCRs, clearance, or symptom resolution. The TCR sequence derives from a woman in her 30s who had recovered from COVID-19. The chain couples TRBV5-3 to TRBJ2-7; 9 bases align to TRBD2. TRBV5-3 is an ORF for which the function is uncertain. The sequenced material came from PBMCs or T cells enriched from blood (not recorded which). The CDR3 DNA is TGTGCCAGAAGCTCTTCAAATAGCGGGAGAAGCCCCTACGAGCAGTACTTC. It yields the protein CARSSSNSGRSPYEQYF.